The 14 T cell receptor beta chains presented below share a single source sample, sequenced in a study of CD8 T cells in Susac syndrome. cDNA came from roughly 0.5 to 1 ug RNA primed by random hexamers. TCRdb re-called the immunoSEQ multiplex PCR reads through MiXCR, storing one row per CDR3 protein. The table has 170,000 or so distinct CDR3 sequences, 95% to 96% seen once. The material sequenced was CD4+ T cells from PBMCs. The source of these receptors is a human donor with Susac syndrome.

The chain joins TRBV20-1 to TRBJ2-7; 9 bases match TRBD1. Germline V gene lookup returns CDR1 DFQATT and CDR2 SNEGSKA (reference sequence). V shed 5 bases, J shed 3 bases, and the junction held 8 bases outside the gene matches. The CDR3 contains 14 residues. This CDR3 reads CSAVQGAPLYEQYF. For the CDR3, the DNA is TGCAGTGCTGTACAGGGGGCGCCGCTCTACGAGCAGTACTTC.

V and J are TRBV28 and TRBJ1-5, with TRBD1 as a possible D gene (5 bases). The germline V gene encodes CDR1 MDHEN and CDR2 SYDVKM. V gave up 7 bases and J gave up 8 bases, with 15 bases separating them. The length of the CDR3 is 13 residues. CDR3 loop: CASNRGMVEPQHF. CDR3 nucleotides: TGTGCCAGCAACCGGGGGATGGTGGAGCCCCAGCATTTT. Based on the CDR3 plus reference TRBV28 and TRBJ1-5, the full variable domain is DVKVTQSSRYLVKRTGEKVFLECVQDMDHENMFWYRQDPGLGLRLIYFSYDVKMKEKGDIPEGYSVSREKKERFSLILESASTNQTSMYLCASNRGMVEPQHFGDGTRLSIL.

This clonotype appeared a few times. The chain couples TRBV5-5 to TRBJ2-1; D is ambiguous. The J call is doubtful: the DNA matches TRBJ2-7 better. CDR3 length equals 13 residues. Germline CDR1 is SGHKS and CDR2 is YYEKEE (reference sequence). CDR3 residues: CASSLGPFYEQYF. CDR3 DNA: TGTGCCAGCAGCTTGGGGCCGTTTTACGAGCAGTACTTC.

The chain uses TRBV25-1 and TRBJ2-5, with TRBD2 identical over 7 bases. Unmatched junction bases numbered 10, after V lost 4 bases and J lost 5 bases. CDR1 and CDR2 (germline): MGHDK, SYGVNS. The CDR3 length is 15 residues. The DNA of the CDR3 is TGTGCCAGCAGTGTGGGGGGGTTGGCCCTGGAGACCCAGTACTTC. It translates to CASSVGGLALETQYF.

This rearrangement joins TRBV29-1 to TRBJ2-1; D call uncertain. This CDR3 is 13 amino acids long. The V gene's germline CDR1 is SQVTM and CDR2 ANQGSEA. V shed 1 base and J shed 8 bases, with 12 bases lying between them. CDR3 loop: CSVEVGATDEQFF. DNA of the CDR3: TGCAGCGTTGAAGTCGGTGCGACGGATGAGCAGTTCTTC.

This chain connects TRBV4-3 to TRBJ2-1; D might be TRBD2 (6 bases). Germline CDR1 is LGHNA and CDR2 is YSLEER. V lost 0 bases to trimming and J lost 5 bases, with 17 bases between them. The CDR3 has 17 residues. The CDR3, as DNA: TGCGCCAGCAGCCAAGACCTGCAGACTAGTCTCAACAATGAGCAGTTCTTC. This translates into CASSQDLQTSLNNEQFF.

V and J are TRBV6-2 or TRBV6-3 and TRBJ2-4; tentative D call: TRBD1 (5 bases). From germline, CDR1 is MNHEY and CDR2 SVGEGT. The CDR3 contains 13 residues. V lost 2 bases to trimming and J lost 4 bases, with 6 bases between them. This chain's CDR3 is CASSYDSKNIQYF. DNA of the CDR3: TGTGCCAGCAGTTACGACAGTAAAAACATTCAGTACTTC.

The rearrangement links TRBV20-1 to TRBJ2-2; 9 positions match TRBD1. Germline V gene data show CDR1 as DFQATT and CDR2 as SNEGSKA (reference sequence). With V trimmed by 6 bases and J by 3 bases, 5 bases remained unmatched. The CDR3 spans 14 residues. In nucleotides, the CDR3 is TGCAGTGCCAGAAGGACAGGGGACACCGGGGAGCTGTTTTTT. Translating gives CSARRTGDTGELFF.

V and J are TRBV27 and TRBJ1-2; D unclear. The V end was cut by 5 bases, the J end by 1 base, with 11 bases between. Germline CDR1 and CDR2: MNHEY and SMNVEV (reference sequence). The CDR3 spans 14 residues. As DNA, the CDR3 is TGTGCCAGCAGTCCTGAACTGGGTAACTATGGCTACACCTTC. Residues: CASSPELGNYGYTF.

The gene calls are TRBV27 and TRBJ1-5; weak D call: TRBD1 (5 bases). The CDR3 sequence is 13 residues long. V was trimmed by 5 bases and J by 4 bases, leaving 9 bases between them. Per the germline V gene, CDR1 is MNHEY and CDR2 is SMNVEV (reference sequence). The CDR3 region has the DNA TGTGCCAGCAGTGAAGACAGAAATCAGCCCCAGCATTTT. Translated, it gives CASSEDRNQPQHF.

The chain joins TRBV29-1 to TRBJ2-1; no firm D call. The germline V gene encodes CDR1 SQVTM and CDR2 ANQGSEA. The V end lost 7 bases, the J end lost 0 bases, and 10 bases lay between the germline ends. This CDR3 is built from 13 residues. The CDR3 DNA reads TGCAGCGGACGACGAAGCTCCTACAATGAGCAGTTCTTC. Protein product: CSGRRSSYNEQFF.

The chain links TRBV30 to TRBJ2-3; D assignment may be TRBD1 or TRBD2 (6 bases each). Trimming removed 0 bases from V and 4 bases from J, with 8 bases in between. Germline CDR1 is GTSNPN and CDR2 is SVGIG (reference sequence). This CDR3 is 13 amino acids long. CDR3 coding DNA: TGTGCCTGGAGTGTAGGGGGGCCAGATACGCAGTATTTT. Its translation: CAWSVGGPDTQYF.

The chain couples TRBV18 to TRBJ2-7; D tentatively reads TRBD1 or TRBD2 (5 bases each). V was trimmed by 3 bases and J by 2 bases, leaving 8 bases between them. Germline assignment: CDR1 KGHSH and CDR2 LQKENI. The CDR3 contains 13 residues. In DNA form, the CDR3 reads TGTGCCAGCTCACCTGGGACGGCCTACGAGCAGTACTTC. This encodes CASSPGTAYEQYF.

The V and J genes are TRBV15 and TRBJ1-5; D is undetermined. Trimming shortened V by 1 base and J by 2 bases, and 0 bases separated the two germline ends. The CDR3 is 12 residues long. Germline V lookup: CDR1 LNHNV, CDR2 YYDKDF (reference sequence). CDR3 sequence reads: CATSRGNQPQHF. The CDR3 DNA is TGTGCCACCAGCAGAGGCAATCAGCCCCAGCATTTT.